These 30 T cell receptor beta chains originate from one sample sequenced in a study of post-analysis software for immune sequencing data (dated by TCRdb to the mid-2010s). The study at large found these results: Significantly higher frequencies in patients than in controls were found for roughly 5 TRBV segments, including TRBV5-6, TRBV5-1 and TRBV20-1.

Antigen specificity for these receptors is unknown. Receptors were amplified or captured by PCR. Sequencing relied on an Illumina HiSeq 2500. To reduce PCR and sequencing biases, unique molecular identifiers were incorporated into the TCR beta cDNA libraries. TCRdb trimmed the raw reads at Q25, called clones with MiXCR and kept productive beta chains. Rows with one shared CDR3 protein collapse into an entry with the most common genes and DNA. The sample includes 450,000 to 700,000 distinct CDR3 sequences, with about 40% observed a single time. The ten largest account for approximately 1.7% of the sample. The specimen was blood. All receptors derive from a girl aged 10 to 17 with multiple sclerosis.

This chain joins TRBV5-1 and TRBJ2-1; D is perhaps TRBD1 or TRBD2 (6 bases each). V was shortened by 4 bases and J by 1 base, with 15 bases between the two germline ends. The CDR3 sequence is 16 residues long. Germline CDR1 and CDR2: SGHRS and YFSETQ. In DNA, the CDR3 is TGCGCCAGCAGCCCGGGGGCCCAGGGATCCTACAATGAGCAGTTCTTC. Its translation is CASSPGAQGSYNEQFF. Full variable domain (rest looked up from reference TRBV5-1 and TRBJ2-1): KAGVTQTPRYLIKTRGQQVTLSCSPISGHRSVSWYQQTPGQGLQFLFEYFSETQRNKGNFPGRFSGRQFSNSRSEMNVSTLELGDSALYLCASSPGAQGSYNEQFFGPGTRLTVL.

The chain is built from TRBV12-3 or TRBV12-4 and TRBJ2-5; 8 nucleotides agree with TRBD2. The CDR3 runs to 15 residues. V shed 7 bases and J 2 bases; nucleotides not matched to a gene: 9. In nucleotides, the CDR3 is TGTGCCAGCACGGGGGGGGAGAGCTGGCAAGAGACCCAGTACTTC. It specifies CASTGGESWQETQYF.

The rearrangement joins TRBV5-1 to TRBJ2-1; D not resolved. Gene TRBJ2-7 matches the end of the DNA better, so the J call may be wrong. In germline, CDR1 is SGHRS, CDR2 YFSETQ. CDR3 length: 15 residues. CDR3 DNA: TGCGCCAGCAGCTTGGCTCTAAGCTCCTACAATGAGCAGTACTTC. Residues: CASSLALSSYNEQYF.

The J gene is TRBJ1-1, the V gene TRBV5-1; TRBD1 might be the D (5 bases). This CDR3 contains 14 residues. The V gene's germline CDR1 is SGHRS and CDR2 YFSETQ. With 1 base removed from V and 6 bases from J, the gap between germline ends came to 13 bases. The DNA for the CDR3 is TGCGCCAGCAGCTTGACCCCCCAGGGCCCTGAAGCTTTCTTT. It encodes CASSLTPQGPEAFF.

The V and J genes are TRBV5-5 and TRBJ2-1; 8 nucleotides align to TRBD2. V dropped 4 bases and J dropped 10; count of bases not matched to a gene: 10. CDR1 and CDR2 from the germline V gene are SGHKS and YYEKEE (reference sequence). The CDR3 spans 14 residues. The CDR3 region has the DNA TGTGCCAGCAGCCCCGACCCTAGCGGGCTGGAGCAGTTCTTC. It is translated as CASSPDPSGLEQFF.

This chain uses TRBV4-1 with TRBJ1-5; perhaps TRBD1 as D (6 bases). CDR1 MGHRA and CDR2 YSYEKL come from the germline V gene. V was cut by 3 bases and J by 5 bases, with 14 bases left in between. The CDR3 extends over 15 amino acids. The CDR3 bases are TGCGCCAGCAGCCAGGGCGCAGGGGAGTATCAGCCCCAGCATTTT. It encodes CASSQGAGEYQPQHF.

The chain links TRBV6-6 to TRBJ2-1; 11 nucleotides match TRBD2. The CDR3 length is 16 residues. Per the germline V gene, CDR1 is MNHNY and CDR2 is SVGAGI (reference sequence). Germline trimming cut 6 bases from V and 4 bases from J; bases unmatched to any gene: 8. This chain's CDR3 is CASRLTSGEIYNEQFF. The CDR3 nucleotides are TGTGCCAGCAGGTTGACTAGCGGGGAGATATACAATGAGCAGTTCTTC.

This clonotype occurred a few times. This chain joins TRBV4-1 and TRBJ1-4; possible D gene TRBD1, 5 bases. The length of the CDR3 is 17 residues. The V end lost 0 bases, the J end lost 3 bases, and 14 bases lay between the germline ends. The germline gives CDR1 MGHRA, CDR2 YSYEKL. The CDR3 DNA reads as TGCGCCAGCAGCCAAGAGGGACGGGTGCGAGCTAATGAAAAACTGTTTTTT. Translating gives CASSQEGRVRANEKLFF.

The rearrangement uses TRBV29-1 and TRBJ2-6; D unresolved. Germline V gene sequence: CDR1 SQVTM, CDR2 ANQGSEA. The V end lost 4 bases, the J end lost 0 bases, and 4 bases lay between the germline ends. This CDR3 contains 13 residues. CDR3 sequence reads: CSVASSGANVLTF. Written as DNA, the CDR3 is TGCAGCGTTGCTAGCTCTGGGGCCAACGTCCTGACTTTC.

This clonotype was counted between two and nine times. This chain joins TRBV4-1 and TRBJ2-7, with 16 bases identical to TRBD2. The J call is uncertain, as TRBJ2-5 better fits the DNA end. The CDR3 covers 21 residues. The germline V gene has CDR1 MGHRA and CDR2 YSYEKL. The CDR3 DNA sequence: TGCGCCAGCAGCCTTATACGTCCTTATGGGACTAGCGGGGGGGCCGGGGAGACCCAGTACTTC. Its protein is CASSLIRPYGTSGGAGETQYF.

V is TRBV11-2 and J is TRBJ2-7, with no clear D. Looked up from germline, CDR1 is SGHAT and CDR2 is FQNNGV. V was clipped by 1 base and J by 0 bases, with 7 bases between them. The CDR3 spans 14 residues. CDR3: CASSLAANSYEQYF. DNA for the CDR3: TGTGCCAGCAGCTTAGCGGCCAACTCCTACGAGCAGTACTTC. Looking up the rest from reference TRBV11-2 and TRBJ2-7 gives the full variable domain: EAGVAQSPRYKIIEKRQSVAFWCNPISGHATLYWYQQILGQGPKLLIQFQNNGVVDDSQLPKDRFSAERLKGVDSTLKIQPAKLEDSAVYLCASSLAANSYEQYFGPGTRLTVT.

The chain joins TRBV4-1 to TRBJ1-4; no reliable D call. The ends were cut back, 4 bases at V and 7 bases at J, with 19 bases in the middle. Germline V gene data show CDR1 as MGHRA and CDR2 as YSYEKL. The CDR3 sequence is 16 residues long. In DNA form, the CDR3 reads TGCGCCAGCAGCCCAGAGGAAGTTATTCGGGGTGAAAAACTGTTTTTT. Translated, it gives CASSPEEVIRGEKLFF.

The table lists this clonotype with a few counts. The rearrangement uses TRBV20-1 and TRBJ2-1; tentative D call: TRBD2 (6 bases). The CDR3 length is 18 residues. In germline, CDR1 is DFQATT, CDR2 SNEGSKA (reference sequence). V gave up 0 bases and J gave up 1 base, with 19 bases separating them. In DNA form, the CDR3 reads TGCAGTGCTAGAGATCGAAATAAACGGGGGAGATCCTACAATGAGCAGTTCTTC. Protein product: CSARDRNKRGRSYNEQFF.

V and J are TRBV5-1 and TRBJ2-5; possibly TRBD1 for D (5 bases). Trimming removed 4 bases at V and 0 bases at J, with 16 bases between. Germline loops: CDR1 SGHRS, CDR2 YFSETQ. The CDR3 runs 16 residues. CDR3 bases: TGCGCCAGCAGCGAGGATTGGATAGGGGACCAAGAGACCCAGTACTTC. It encodes CASSEDWIGDQETQYF.

A word on this clonotype: It may be a read error: a sequence one base away is much more abundant. The gene calls are TRBV12-3 or TRBV12-4 and TRBJ2-7; D possibly corresponds to TRBD2 (6 bases). V was pared by 5 bases and J by 0 bases, with 11 bases between. CDR3 length: 14 residues. The CDR3 DNA reads as TGTGCCAGCAGTCCCCGGGAGAGCTCCTACGAGCAGTACTTC. This translates into CASSPRESSYEQYF.

The rearrangement joins TRBV29-1 to TRBJ2-5; D might be TRBD1 or TRBD2, each matching 5 bases. From germline, CDR1 is SQVTM and CDR2 ANQGSEA. CDR3 size: 12 residues. With 2 bases removed from V and 7 bases from J, the gap between germline ends came to 11 bases. Here the CDR3 reads CSVERGRGTQYF. In nucleotides, the CDR3 is TGCAGCGTTGAACGGGGAAGGGGGACCCAGTACTTC.

The chain combines TRBV29-1 with TRBJ2-7; D assignment may be TRBD1 or TRBD2 (5 bases each). Germline CDR1 and CDR2: SQVTM and ANQGSEA. Trimming left V 4 bases short and J 6 bases short, with 13 bases between. This CDR3 is 12 amino acids long. CDR3 in DNA: TGCAGCGTTGGGGACGGGTCACCCGAGCAGTACTTC. Residues: CSVGDGSPEQYF.

This chain connects TRBV7-9 to TRBJ2-1; D might be TRBD2 (6 bases). Trimming removed 5 bases from V and 7 bases from J, with 18 bases in between. CDR1 is SEHNR and CDR2 is FQNEAQ in the germline V gene (reference sequence). The CDR3 totals 15 residues. The DNA for the CDR3 is TGTGCCAGCAGCACCCTAGGAGGGCCGAGGAATGAGCAGTTCTTC. Amino acid sequence: CASSTLGGPRNEQFF.

The CDR3 protein is CASSQSGGTQYF. As DNA, the CDR3 is TGTGCCAGCAGCCAGTCGGGGGGTACGCAGTATTTT. The chain joins TRBV3-1 to TRBJ2-3; 7 bases line up with TRBD2. Germline V gene data show CDR1 as LGHDT and CDR2 as YNNKEL (reference sequence). After removal of 3 bases from V and 8 bases from J, the junction contained 2 bases not matched to a gene. This CDR3 is 12 amino acids long.

The rearrangement uses TRBV5-1 and TRBJ1-5, with a weak D call TRBD1 (5 bases). This CDR3 has 14 amino acids. Trimming pared 4 bases from V and 5 bases from J, leaving 13 bases between. Germline V gene lookup returns CDR1 SGHRS and CDR2 YFSETQ. The CDR3 protein is CASSPGGWDQPQHF. The CDR3 DNA reads as TGCGCCAGCAGCCCTGGGGGATGGGATCAGCCCCAGCATTTT.

This clonotype was counted once. This chain connects TRBV7-6 to TRBJ2-3, with TRBD2 identical over 10 bases. Germline V CDR1 and CDR2: SGHVS, FNYEAQ. This CDR3 comprises 16 residues. Losses at the gene ends were 5 bases for V and 3 bases for J; bases not matched to a gene: 8. The CDR3: CASSPSGGALTDTQYF. The CDR3 DNA follows: TGTGCCAGCAGCCCGAGCGGGGGGGCCTTAACAGATACGCAGTATTTT.

The chain carries TRBV29-1 and TRBJ2-1, with 9 bases aligning to TRBD2. V dropped 7 bases and J dropped 0; count of bases not matched to a gene: 13. Germline V lookup: CDR1 SQVTM, CDR2 ANQGSEA. CDR3 length equals 17 residues. The CDR3 sequence: CSAEGLAGLFSYNEQFF. DNA for the CDR3: TGCAGCGCCGAGGGGCTAGCGGGATTATTCTCCTACAATGAGCAGTTCTTC.

The V call is TRBV2, the J call TRBJ2-1, with 10 bases that match TRBD2. J lost 3 bases, V lost 5 bases, and 10 bases had no gene match. The CDR3 is 17 residues long. Looked up from germline, CDR1 is SNHLY and CDR2 is FYNNEI. The CDR3 loop is CASSRTSGPANYNEQFF. CDR3 coding DNA: TGTGCCAGCAGTCGGACTAGCGGTCCTGCCAACTACAATGAGCAGTTCTTC.

V usage is TRBV7-2 and J usage is TRBJ2-3, with TRBD2 matching 9 bases. After removal of 4 bases from V and 3 bases from J, the junction contained 14 bases not matched to a gene. The germline V gene encodes CDR1 SGHTA and CDR2 FQGNSA. The CDR3 is made up of 18 amino acids. CDR3 sequence (DNA): TGTGCCAGCAGCTCCCGCGGGATAGCGGGGGCCCTGACAGATACGCAGTATTTT. This encodes CASSSRGIAGALTDTQYF. The variable domain in full, with the rest retrieved from reference TRBV7-2 and TRBJ2-3, is GAGVSQSPSNKVTEKGKDVELRCDPISGHTALYWYRQSLGQGLEFLIYFQGNSAPDKSGLPSDRFSAERTGGSVSTLTIQRTQQEDSAVYLCASSSRGIAGALTDTQYFGPGTRLTVL.

The genes are TRBV2 and TRBJ1-2, with TRBD1 as a possible D gene (5 bases). V lost 5 bases and J lost 3, with 10 bases in between. This CDR3 contains 13 residues. CDR1 is SNHLY and CDR2 is FYNNEI in the germline V gene. The CDR3 DNA reads TGTGCCAGCAGTTCAGGGTCTGACTATGGCTACACCTTC. As protein: CASSSGSDYGYTF.

This clonotype was observed a few times. The gene calls are TRBV6-5 and TRBJ1-2, with 7 positions matching TRBD1. This CDR3 has 16 residues. The trim removed 2 bases at V and 2 bases at J, leaving 8 bases unmatched. Germline V gives CDR1 MNHEY, CDR2 SVGAGI. The CDR3 reads CASSYGEPTGNYGYTF. The CDR3 DNA reads TGTGCCAGCAGTTACGGGGAGCCGACAGGGAACTATGGCTACACCTTC.

V and J are TRBV20-1 and TRBJ2-5, with 8 bases that match TRBD2. The assigned J gene may be wrong: the sequence end matches TRBJ2-7 better. The CDR3 has 16 residues. Germline V gene lookup returns CDR1 DFQATT and CDR2 SNEGSKA (reference sequence). The CDR3 nucleotides are TGCAGTGCTGCCCCCAGGGGATTAGCGGGATTGTACGAGCAGTACTTC. As protein: CSAAPRGLAGLYEQYF.

V usage is TRBV29-1 and J usage is TRBJ1-2, with a possible D match to TRBD1 (6 bases). The V end was cut by 4 bases, the J end by 4 bases, with 16 bases between. This CDR3 is 14 amino acids long. CDR1 is SQVTM, CDR2 ANQGSEA, per germline. This chain's CDR3 is CSVVRDNNLYGYTF. The CDR3 coding sequence is TGCAGCGTTGTCCGGGACAATAACCTCTATGGCTACACCTTC.

This chain joins TRBV29-1 and TRBJ2-1; 9 bases fit TRBD1. The CDR3 extends over 15 amino acids. Germline V gene data show CDR1 as SQVTM and CDR2 as ANQGSEA. Losses at the gene ends were 7 bases for V and 0 bases for J; bases not matched to a gene: 7. The CDR3 sequence is CSATLGQGSYNEQFF. The DNA for the CDR3 is TGCAGCGCGACCCTGGGACAGGGCTCCTACAATGAGCAGTTCTTC.

The chain is built from TRBV6-5 and TRBJ1-5; no clear D. V lost 6 bases and J 8 bases, leaving 14 bases between the germline ends. The CDR3 loop spans 13 amino acids. Germline CDR1 is MNHEY and CDR2 is SVGAGI. The CDR3 nucleotides are TGTGCCAGCAGCCGGGATCATCGAAAGCCCCAGCATTTT. Translated: CASSRDHRKPQHF.